A selection of T cell receptor beta chains follows, all from one sample in a study of T-cell reconstitution after alpha-beta-depleted transplantation in children. Each CDR3 protein is one row after TCRdb ran MiXCR on the PCR reads. Of a few hundred thousand distinct CDR3 sequences listed, about 24% are singletons. The material sequenced was PBMCs, mostly from graft donor cells, taken 360 days after TCRalphabeta/CD19-depleted stem cell transplant. Receptors originate from a female patient aged 2-9 years who had a stem cell transplant for congenital amegakaryocytic thrombocytopenia, so the T cells may come from the graft donor. The CDR3 runs from the conserved cysteine through the conserved F or W. D genes are given only for firm matches. Not every row has a clone size; where given, it reads once, few, many or a size class.

j_call: TRBJ2-7
v_call: TRBV12-3/TRBV12-4
d_call: .
clone_size: many
cdr3_nt: TGTGCCAGCAGCTTTGGACAGTCCTACGAGCAGTACTTC
cdr3_aa: CASSFGQSYEQYF

j_call: TRBJ2-7
v_call: TRBV10-3
d_call: TRBD1
clone_size: .
cdr3_nt: TGTGCCACCCGAGATCGGGACAGCTCCTACGAGCAGTACTTC
cdr3_aa: CATRDRDSSYEQYF

j_call: TRBJ2-1
v_call: TRBV20-1
d_call: .
clone_size: .
cdr3_nt: TGCAGTGCTAGAAGAACGCAACACTCCTACAATGAGCAGTTCTTC
cdr3_aa: CSARRTQHSYNEQFF

j_call: TRBJ2-1
v_call: TRBV27
d_call: TRBD2
clone_size: .
cdr3_nt: TGTGCCAGCAGATGGCTAGCGGGAGGGCCTAGGAATGAGCAGTTCTTC
cdr3_aa: CASRWLAGGPRNEQFF

j_call: TRBJ2-1
v_call: TRBV7-2
d_call: .
clone_size: few
cdr3_nt: TGTGCCAGCAGCTGGGACTCCCTCACGTCGGAGCAGTTCTTC
cdr3_aa: CASSWDSLTSEQFF

j_call: TRBJ2-3
v_call: TRBV21-1
d_call: .
clone_size: .
cdr3_nt: TGTGCCAGCAGCAAAGGCAAGGGGGCAAGCCCAGATACGCAGTATTTT
cdr3_aa: CASSKGKGASPDTQYF

j_call: TRBJ2-2
v_call: TRBV28
d_call: .
clone_size: .
cdr3_nt: TGTGCCAGCAGTTTATCCCCGGACAGCGGGGAGCTGTTTTTT
cdr3_aa: CASSLSPDSGELFF

j_call: TRBJ2-3
v_call: TRBV12-3/TRBV12-4
d_call: TRBD2
clone_size: .
cdr3_nt: TGTGCCAGCAGTTTTCGGCTAGCGGGGATCACAGATACGCAGTATTTT
cdr3_aa: CASSFRLAGITDTQYF

j_call: TRBJ2-2
v_call: TRBV20-1
d_call: TRBD1
clone_size: .
cdr3_nt: TGCAGTGCTAGAGTGGTTCCGGGACAGGGGAAAACCGGGGAGCTGTTTTTT
cdr3_aa: CSARVVPGQGKTGELFF

j_call: TRBJ2-1
v_call: TRBV15
d_call: .
clone_size: .
cdr3_nt: TGTGCCACCAGCAGAGTGCCGGGGGCCCCCTACAATGAGCAGTTCTTC
cdr3_aa: CATSRVPGAPYNEQFF

j_call: TRBJ2-1
v_call: TRBV5-1
d_call: .
clone_size: few
cdr3_nt: TGCGCCAGCAGCTTGGTACTTAGCTCCTACAATGAGCAGTTCTTC
cdr3_aa: CASSLVLSSYNEQFF

j_call: TRBJ2-7
v_call: TRBV20-1
d_call: .
clone_size: few
cdr3_nt: TGCAGCCAAATAGGGATTAGTGGCCACGAGCAGTACTTC
cdr3_aa: CSQIGISGHEQYF

j_call: TRBJ2-1
v_call: TRBV20-1
d_call: TRBD2
clone_size: many
cdr3_nt: TGCAGTGCTAGAAATCCGGGACTAGCGGGAGCGGGTGAGCAGTTCTTC
cdr3_aa: CSARNPGLAGAGEQFF

j_call: TRBJ2-7
v_call: TRBV5-1
d_call: .
clone_size: .
cdr3_nt: TGCGCCAGCAGGGGGGACCGCTACGAGCAGTACTTC
cdr3_aa: CASRGDRYEQYF

j_call: TRBJ2-5
v_call: TRBV10-3
d_call: TRBD1
clone_size: few
cdr3_nt: TGTGCCATCGGCCTTGGGGGACAGGGAAAAGAGACCCAGTACTTC
cdr3_aa: CAIGLGGQGKETQYF

j_call: TRBJ1-1
v_call: TRBV20-1
d_call: .
clone_size: .
cdr3_nt: TGCAGTGCCGGAGGAGGGCTTACTGAAGCTTTCTTT
cdr3_aa: CSAGGGLTEAFF

j_call: TRBJ2-1
v_call: TRBV7-9
d_call: .
clone_size: few
cdr3_nt: TGTGCCAGCAGCTTGGCGTGGGAGGCTTACAATGAGCAGTTCTTC
cdr3_aa: CASSLAWEAYNEQFF

j_call: TRBJ1-1
v_call: TRBV20-1
d_call: .
clone_size: few
cdr3_nt: TGCAGTGCTAGAGATATCAAATTGAACACTGAAGCTTTCTTT
cdr3_aa: CSARDIKLNTEAFF

j_call: TRBJ1-2
v_call: TRBV6-1
d_call: TRBD1
clone_size: .
cdr3_nt: TGTGCCAGCAGAGGACAGGGTCCCTATGGCTACACCTTC
cdr3_aa: CASRGQGPYGYTF

j_call: TRBJ2-3
v_call: TRBV12-3/TRBV12-4
d_call: .
clone_size: .
cdr3_nt: TGTGCCAGCAGTTCCACTCCGACTGTTTTAATCTCAGATACGCAGTATTTT
cdr3_aa: CASSSTPTVLISDTQYF

j_call: TRBJ2-7
v_call: TRBV10-3
d_call: .
clone_size: few
cdr3_nt: TGTGCCATCAGAGTGACGGACCACTTCGCCGAGCAGTACTTC
cdr3_aa: CAIRVTDHFAEQYF

j_call: TRBJ2-3
v_call: TRBV12-3/TRBV12-4
d_call: TRBD2
clone_size: .
cdr3_nt: TGTGCCAGCAGTTTTTCCTCTAGCGGGGGGTTCACAGATACGCAGTATTTT
cdr3_aa: CASSFSSSGGFTDTQYF

j_call: TRBJ2-7
v_call: TRBV20-1
d_call: .
clone_size: .
cdr3_nt: TGCAGCGCTGAGACCTCCCACTACGAGCAGTACTTC
cdr3_aa: CSAETSHYEQYF

j_call: TRBJ2-4
v_call: TRBV27
d_call: .
clone_size: few
cdr3_nt: TGTGCCAGCAGTTTATCCCCGGGGGACATTCAGTACTTC
cdr3_aa: CASSLSPGDIQYF

j_call: TRBJ2-7
v_call: TRBV28
d_call: .
clone_size: .
cdr3_nt: TGTGCCAGCAGTGCCCGGACAAGCGAGCAGTACTTC
cdr3_aa: CASSARTSEQYF

j_call: TRBJ1-2
v_call: TRBV7-2
d_call: .
clone_size: .
cdr3_nt: TGTGCCAGCAGCTTAGGTGGGGCGAACTATGGCTACACCTTC
cdr3_aa: CASSLGGANYGYTF

j_call: TRBJ2-1
v_call: TRBV11-1
d_call: .
clone_size: .
cdr3_nt: TGTGCCAGCAGCTTAGAGGGGGGAGTGGGCGATGAGCAGTTCTTC
cdr3_aa: CASSLEGGVGDEQFF

j_call: TRBJ1-1
v_call: TRBV27
d_call: .
clone_size: few
cdr3_nt: TGTGCCAGCAGTGAAACAGGGAGGACTGAAGCTTTCTTT
cdr3_aa: CASSETGRTEAFF

j_call: TRBJ2-7
v_call: TRBV7-9
d_call: .
clone_size: many
cdr3_nt: TGTGCCAGCAGCTCCAAGTCTCTCAGGGGCCACGAGCAGTACTTC
cdr3_aa: CASSSKSLRGHEQYF

j_call: TRBJ2-7
v_call: TRBV5-1
d_call: TRBD2
clone_size: few
cdr3_nt: TGCGCCAGCAGCTTGGGTCTAGCGGGGCCGCCCTACGAGCAGTACTTC
cdr3_aa: CASSLGLAGPPYEQYF

j_call: TRBJ2-2
v_call: TRBV4-1
d_call: .
clone_size: few
cdr3_nt: TGCGCCAGCAGTCTTAACGCAGCGAACACCGGGGAGCTGTTTTTT
cdr3_aa: CASSLNAANTGELFF

j_call: TRBJ1-2
v_call: TRBV4-1
d_call: TRBD1
clone_size: .
cdr3_nt: TGCGCCAGCAGCCATGGGGGACAGGGGAGCTATGGCTACACCTTC
cdr3_aa: CASSHGGQGSYGYTF

j_call: TRBJ1-4
v_call: TRBV7-9
d_call: TRBD1
clone_size: few
cdr3_nt: TGTGCCAGCAGCTTAGGGACAGGAATTGCAACTAATGAAAAACTGTTTTTT
cdr3_aa: CASSLGTGIATNEKLFF

j_call: TRBJ2-1
v_call: TRBV4-2
d_call: TRBD2
clone_size: many
cdr3_nt: TGTGCCAGCAGCCAAGAAGTTAGCGGGACTTACAATGAGCAGTTCTTC
cdr3_aa: CASSQEVSGTYNEQFF

j_call: TRBJ2-7
v_call: TRBV27
d_call: TRBD1
clone_size: .
cdr3_nt: TGTGCCAGCAGTATATGGACAGGGGCCTACGAGCAGTACTTC
cdr3_aa: CASSIWTGAYEQYF

j_call: TRBJ2-5
v_call: TRBV2
d_call: .
clone_size: few
cdr3_nt: TGTGCCAGCAGTCGATTAGGACCTGAAGAGACCCAGTACTTC
cdr3_aa: CASSRLGPEETQYF

j_call: TRBJ2-1
v_call: TRBV18
d_call: .
clone_size: .
cdr3_nt: TGTGCCAGCTCACCACGGACAGCGAATGAGCAGTTCTTC
cdr3_aa: CASSPRTANEQFF

j_call: TRBJ1-1
v_call: TRBV28
d_call: .
clone_size: few
cdr3_nt: TGTGCCAGCAGTCCCGTGTGGGGGGCGCGGACTGAAGCTTTCTTT
cdr3_aa: CASSPVWGARTEAFF

j_call: TRBJ1-1
v_call: TRBV5-1
d_call: .
clone_size: few
cdr3_nt: TGCGCCAGCAGCTTGGTTTCGGGGCTTACTGAAGCTTTCTTT
cdr3_aa: CASSLVSGLTEAFF

j_call: TRBJ2-1
v_call: TRBV12-3/TRBV12-4
d_call: .
clone_size: .
cdr3_nt: TGTGCCAGCAGTTTAAAGGCAGGTCAGCAGTTCTTC
cdr3_aa: CASSLKAGQQFF

j_call: TRBJ1-1
v_call: TRBV29-1
d_call: TRBD1
clone_size: .
cdr3_nt: TGCAGCGTTGAAAACCGGGACAGGGTTGACACTGAAGCTTTCTTT
cdr3_aa: CSVENRDRVDTEAFF

j_call: TRBJ2-7
v_call: TRBV4-3
d_call: .
clone_size: .
cdr3_nt: TGCGCCAGCAGCCCCGGCAGGGCCCCCTACGAGCAGTACTTC
cdr3_aa: CASSPGRAPYEQYF

j_call: TRBJ2-5
v_call: TRBV5-1
d_call: .
clone_size: few
cdr3_nt: TGCGCCAGCAGCTTGGTTCAGGATGGTTTGGAGACCCAGTACTTC
cdr3_aa: CASSLVQDGLETQYF

j_call: TRBJ1-6
v_call: TRBV20-1
d_call: .
clone_size: few
cdr3_nt: TGCAGTGCGGGGCGTGGTGGGGCTTCACCCCTCCACTTT
cdr3_aa: CSAGRGGASPLHF

j_call: TRBJ2-3
v_call: TRBV12-3/TRBV12-4
d_call: .
clone_size: few
cdr3_nt: TGTGCCAGCAATTTCCGGGCAGATACGCAGTATTTT
cdr3_aa: CASNFRADTQYF

j_call: TRBJ1-1
v_call: TRBV12-5
d_call: .
clone_size: .
cdr3_nt: TGTGCTAGTGGTTTGCGTGAAAAGAACACTGAAGCTTTCTTT
cdr3_aa: CASGLREKNTEAFF

j_call: TRBJ1-4
v_call: TRBV10-2
d_call: .
clone_size: .
cdr3_nt: TGCGCCAGCAGTGAGTCGGGTGAAAAACTGTTTTTT
cdr3_aa: CASSESGEKLFF

j_call: TRBJ2-1
v_call: TRBV30
d_call: .
clone_size: few
cdr3_nt: TGTGCCTGGAGTAACAACAGGGCCTACAATGAGCAGTTCTTC
cdr3_aa: CAWSNNRAYNEQFF

j_call: TRBJ2-1
v_call: TRBV30
d_call: TRBD2
clone_size: few
cdr3_nt: TGTGCCTCGAAGACTAGCGGGAGTAATGAGCAGTTCTTC
cdr3_aa: CASKTSGSNEQFF

j_call: TRBJ2-1
v_call: TRBV20-1
d_call: .
clone_size: many
cdr3_nt: TGCAGTGCTAGAGGGTGGATCGTTAGCTCCTACAATGAGCAGTTCTTC
cdr3_aa: CSARGWIVSSYNEQFF